In its sample, the clone carrying this TCR beta chain was seen a few times. Its antigen remains unidentified. This CDR3 is 13 amino acids long. Germline loops: CDR1 MNHNS, CDR2 SASEGT. Trimming stripped 7 bases from V and 4 bases from J, with 13 bases between. This record belongs to a study of metastatic and nonmetastatic thyroid tumors. Study details: Both malignant and benign thyroid patients supplied peripheral blood and tumor or nodule tissue samples, across which the repertoires of these patients were then compared.

MiXCR reprocessed the PCR reads for TCRdb. Of over 30,000 clones in the sample, under 40% were seen once. Study-level results: Significantly greater TCR beta diversity was reportedly found in malignant thyroid tumors than in benign nodules (in blood and tumor).

All patients were treatment-naive before thyroid surgery. The clonotype was recovered from a female donor with papillary thyroid cancer or a benign thyroid nodule (not recorded which). Some clones in this sample may be carry-over from other donors' samples. The sample taken for sequencing was tumor tissue. J is TRBJ2-5 and V is TRBV6-1; D is uncertain. CDR3 protein: CASMAMVAETQYF. The CDR3 nucleotides read TGTGCCAGCATGGCAATGGTCGCAGAGACCCAGTACTTC.